Each of the 11 T cell receptor beta chains below was sequenced from the same sample in a study of T cells in Graves' hyperthyroidism and ophthalmopathy. The TCR beta CDR3 regions underwent amplification using RNA transcripts as the source. The TCR CDR3 first-round RT-PCR relied on the HTBI primer set. TCRdb fed the multiplex PCR reads into MiXCR, producing one record per CDR3 protein. The table includes about 290,000 distinct CDR3 sequences, around 15% detected once. Sample: blood. These receptor sequences come from a woman in her 40s with Graves' hyperthyroidism.

The table lists this clonotype with a few counts. Since a much larger clone is just one base distant, this may be a read error. The chain combines TRBV6-2 or TRBV6-3 with TRBJ1-2; a possible D gene is TRBD1 (5 bases). CDR1 is MNHEY, CDR2 SVGEGT, per germline. V was shortened by 6 bases and J by 2 bases, with 13 bases between the two germline ends. The CDR3 is 14 amino acids. The CDR3 region has the DNA TGTGCCAGCAGACTGCCAGGGAGCAACTATGGCTACACCTTC. It yields the protein CASRLPGSNYGYTF.

This clonotype was seen more than once but under ten times. The chain carries TRBV20-1 and TRBJ1-3, with D tentatively TRBD1 (5 bases). The germline V gene encodes CDR1 DFQATT and CDR2 SNEGSKA (reference sequence). The ends were cut back, 0 bases at V and 2 bases at J, with 11 bases in the middle. The CDR3 is 15 residues long. CDR3 in amino acids: CSARDQRGPGNTIYF. The CDR3 nucleotides read TGCAGTGCTAGAGATCAGCGGGGCCCTGGAAACACCATATATTTT.

The V and J genes are TRBV5-4 and TRBJ1-6; D is perhaps TRBD1 (5 bases). The CDR3 runs 17 residues. Germline CDR1 is SGHNT and CDR2 is YYREEE (reference sequence). V was trimmed by 4 bases and J by 0 bases, leaving 14 bases between them. CDR3 region: CASSENLRVSYNSPLHF. Written as DNA, the CDR3 is TGTGCCAGCAGCGAAAACCTCAGGGTCTCCTATAATTCACCCCTCCACTTT. The full variable domain, with the rest looked up from reference TRBV5-4 and TRBJ1-6, is ETGVTQSPTHLIKTRGQQVTLRCSSQSGHNTVSWYQQALGQGPQFIFQYYREEENGRGNFPPRFSGLQFPNYSSELNVNALELDDSALYLCASSENLRVSYNSPLHFGNGTRLTVT.

The chain employs TRBV19 and TRBJ1-3, with TRBD1 identical over 9 bases. This CDR3 comprises 16 residues. The V gene end was trimmed by 4 bases and the J gene end by 1 base; junction bases not matched to a gene: 5. The V gene's germline CDR1 is LNHDA and CDR2 SQIVND (reference sequence). CDR3: CASSRDRAISGNTIYF. DNA for the CDR3: TGTGCCAGTAGTAGGGACAGGGCTATTTCTGGAAACACCATATATTTT.

This clonotype was detected ten times or more. V is TRBV28 and J is TRBJ2-1, with D perhaps matching TRBD1 (6 bases). From germline, CDR1 is MDHEN and CDR2 SYDVKM. Trimming removed 5 bases at V and 0 bases at J, with 11 bases between. CDR3 length: 15 residues. DNA of the CDR3: TGTGCCAGCAGTAGACAGGACCTCTCCTACAATGAGCAGTTCTTC. It is translated as CASSRQDLSYNEQFF.

This clonotype was seen a handful of times. The chain is built from TRBV6-1 and TRBJ1-6; possibly TRBD1 for D (6 bases). CDR3 length: 17 residues. The V end lost 5 bases, the J end lost 5 bases, and 19 bases lay between the germline ends. Germline values: CDR1 MNHNS, CDR2 SASEGT. CDR3 in amino acids: CASSPEPRGLHNSPLHF. The CDR3, as DNA: TGTGCCAGCAGTCCCGAACCCCGGGGGCTCCATAATTCACCCCTCCACTTT.

This clonotype appeared many times. The V call is TRBV7-6, the J call TRBJ2-1, with D perhaps matching TRBD2 (6 bases). CDR1 SGHVS and CDR2 FNYEAQ come from the germline V gene. This CDR3 region has 13 residues. V gave up 3 bases and J gave up 8 bases, with 11 bases separating them. The CDR3 spells CASSLEGNYEQFF. In nucleotides, the CDR3 is TGTGCCAGCAGCTTGGAGGGAAACTATGAGCAGTTCTTC.

The rearrangement joins TRBV2 to TRBJ2-2; D is unresolved. From germline, CDR1 is SNHLY and CDR2 FYNNEI. This CDR3 has 12 amino acids. Trimming stripped 7 bases from V and 4 bases from J, with 7 bases between. CDR3 loop: CASKSGTGELFF. In nucleotides, the CDR3 is TGTGCCAGCAAGTCGGGCACCGGGGAGCTGTTTTTT.

This clonotype was detected ten times or more. J is TRBJ1-3 and V is TRBV7-2; TRBD1 might be the D (6 bases). The CDR3 is made up of 16 amino acids. Between the trimmed V and J ends, which lost 1 base and 0 bases, there was a span of 10 bases. Germline V gene data show CDR1 as SGHTA and CDR2 as FQGNSA. The CDR3 coding sequence is TGTGCCAGCAGCTTAGAGGGGACACTCTCTGGAAACACCATATATTTT. This translates into CASSLEGTLSGNTIYF.

This clonotype was counted a few times. The chain recombines TRBV11-1 with TRBJ2-7; the match to TRBD1 covers 10 bases. The V and J ends lost 2 bases and 2 bases, in that order; junction bases with no gene match: 3. The CDR3 is made up of 15 amino acids. From germline, CDR1 is SGHAT and CDR2 FQDESV (reference sequence). The DNA of the CDR3 is TGTGCCAGCAGCTTACCCGGGACAGGGGCCTACGAGCAGTACTTC. Its protein is CASSLPGTGAYEQYF. Filled out from reference TRBV11-1 and TRBJ2-7, the complete variable domain reads EAEVAQSPRYKITEKSQAVAFWCDPISGHATLYWYRQILGQGPELLVQFQDESVVDDSQLPKDRFSAERLKGVDSTLKIQPAELGDSAMYLCASSLPGTGAYEQYFGPGTRLTVT.

The rearrangement joins TRBV3-1 to TRBJ1-1; TRBD1 is a possible D gene (5 bases). The CDR3 has 16 amino acids. The V end was cut by 0 bases, the J end by 1 base, with 12 bases between. From germline, CDR1 is LGHDT and CDR2 YNNKEL (reference sequence). The CDR3 sequence: CASSQDSGGENTEAFF. The CDR3 region has the DNA TGTGCCAGCAGCCAAGATTCGGGGGGTGAGAACACTGAAGCTTTCTTT. The whole variable domain, remainder taken from reference TRBV3-1 and TRBJ1-1, is DTAVSQTPKYLVTQMGNDKSIKCEQNLGHDTMYWYKQDSKKFLKIMFSYNNKELIINETVPNRFSPKSPDKAHLNLHINSLELGDSAVYFCASSQDSGGENTEAFFGQGTRLTVV.